This paragraph covers one TCR beta chain sequence. Its antigen remains unknown. The data belong to a study of T-cell reconstitution after alpha-beta-depleted transplantation in children. Regarding the study as a whole: Diversity of TCRbeta at day 60 was high in some patients, arising from surviving recipient T cells and thymic progenitors. Counts and diversity of T cells one year after transplant came mostly from newly produced T cells.

Unique molecular identifiers featured in how the TCRbeta library was prepared. TCRdb re-called the PCR reads with MiXCR, one entry per CDR3 protein. The sample consists of around 200,000 distinct CDR3 sequences, 7.5% to 9.5% of them appearing once. The receptor was derived from a male patient aged 2-10 years who had a stem cell transplant for acute myeloid leukemia, so the T cells may come from the graft donor. Sequencing was performed on PBMCs, mostly from graft donor cells, taken 360 days after TCRalphabeta/CD19-depleted stem cell transplant.

CDR3 nucleotides: TGTGCCAGCAGCCGAATGGGGGGGCAAGAGACCCAGTACTTC. Residues: CASSRMGGQETQYF. The genes are TRBV7-9 and TRBJ2-5, with 7 bases fitting TRBD2. There are 14 residues in the CDR3. Germline-derived CDR1 and CDR2 are SEHNR and FQNEAQ (reference sequence). The V segment lost 5 bases and the J segment 2 bases; nucleotides outside the gene matches: 5.